This paragraph covers one T cell receptor (beta chain) sequence. Source study methods: It was from reference gene primer amplification that nucleated cell counts were estimated. The method was immunoSEQ multiplex PCR; TCRdb's version includes in-frame clones alone and lacks a portion of them. D and trimming were read from the DNA, whereas the V and J calls and clone size are those reported in that table. The top ten hold 5% to 7% of the sample, which has about 42,000 clones, roughly 80% seen once. This sample was included in a study of blood T cell repertoires in COVID-19. Trimming pared 4 bases from V and 3 bases from J, leaving 16 bases between. CDR1 and CDR2 (germline): SGHRS, YFSETQ. The CDR3 has 15 amino acids.

The rearrangement joins TRBV5-1 to TRBJ1-2, with a weak D call TRBD1 (5 bases). This clonotype was obtained from a man in his fifties or sixties with active COVID-19. The sample was peripheral blood. CDR3 in DNA: TGCGCCAGCAGCCTGGATACCCTGACAGACTATGGCTACACCTTC. It encodes CASSLDTLTDYGYTF.